This T cell receptor (beta chain) was captured in a study of blood T cell repertoires in COVID-19. Whole-study context: COVID-19 samples, acute and convalescent, were from the United States, Italy and Spain.

The table came from immunoSEQ multiplex PCR; TCRdb's copy has only in-frame clones and leaves some out. Found here are about 210,000 clones, about 87% of them singletons; the top ten hold about a tenth. Trimming pared 2 bases from V and 0 bases from J, leaving 8 bases between. Germline V lookup: CDR1 MNHEY, CDR2 SMNVEV (reference sequence). The length of the CDR3 is 15 residues. Those enrolled, adults aged roughly 18 to 100 years, came from about two dozen US areas. The rearrangement joins TRBV27 to TRBJ1-5; tentative D call: TRBD1 (5 bases). Sequencing input: PBMCs or T cells enriched from blood (not recorded which). The clonotype comes from a man between 18 and 29 years old with acute COVID-19. The CDR3 bases are TGTGCCAGCAGTTTAACGGGGGTTAGCAATCAGCCCCAGCATTTT. This gives the protein CASSLTGVSNQPQHF.